A single sample gave rise to the 14 T cell receptor beta chains below, sequenced in a study of T cells in Graves' hyperthyroidism and ophthalmopathy. RNA transcripts were the template for amplifying TCR beta CDR3 regions. A first-round RT-PCR of the TCR CDR3 used the HTBI primer set. TCRdb re-analysed the multiplex PCR reads in MiXCR, keeping a single row per CDR3 protein. Counted here are almost 600,000 distinct CDR3 sequences, about 43% occurring once; the ten biggest clones make up approximately 7.5%. The sample was peripheral blood or thyroid tissue (not recorded which). The origin of the receptors is a woman between 18 and 29 years old with Graves' hyperthyroidism.

With respect to this clonotype: Being one base from a much bigger clone, this may be a read error. The chain joins TRBV24-1 to TRBJ2-2; TRBD1 or TRBD2 may be the D gene (5 bases each). V lost 4 bases to trimming and J lost 6 bases, with 8 bases between them. This CDR3 comprises 13 residues. Germline assignment: CDR1 KGHDR and CDR2 SFDVKD. CDR3 sequence reads: CATSDPGPGELFF. CDR3 DNA: TGTGCCACCAGTGACCCGGGGCCCGGGGAGCTGTTTTTT.

This clonotype was counted ten times or more. This chain connects TRBV9 to TRBJ1-1, with D tentatively TRBD1 (5 bases). Germline V gene data show CDR1 as SGDLS and CDR2 as YYNGEE. The CDR3 loop spans 13 amino acids. Trimming pared 4 bases from V and 5 bases from J, leaving 12 bases between. CDR3 loop: CASSFRGETEAFF. CDR3 bases: TGTGCCAGCAGCTTTCGGGGGGAAACTGAAGCTTTCTTT.

This clonotype was detected ten times or more. The genes are TRBV6-1 and TRBJ2-7; D is possibly TRBD2 (5 bases). There are 16 residues in the CDR3. Germline V gene lookup returns CDR1 MNHNS and CDR2 SASEGT. V lost 6 bases, J lost 3 bases, and 21 bases lay in between. This CDR3 reads CASRRYREGASYEQYF. DNA for the CDR3: TGTGCCAGCAGGAGGTACCGGGAAGGAGCAAGCTACGAGCAGTACTTC.

The genes are TRBV2 and TRBJ2-3, with TRBD2 matching over 7 bases. The junction had 7 bases not matched to a gene; V was cut back by 4 bases and J by 6 bases. The CDR3 is made up of 14 amino acids. Germline CDR1 and CDR2: SNHLY and FYNNEI. CDR3 sequence reads: CASSALAEGDTQYF. For the CDR3, the DNA is TGTGCCAGCAGTGCCCTAGCGGAGGGGGATACGCAGTATTTT.

V is TRBV7-2 and J is TRBJ1-5; maybe TRBD1 (5 bases). V was shortened by 4 bases and J by 3 bases, with 10 bases between the two germline ends. Germline assignment: CDR1 SGHTA and CDR2 FQGNSA. The CDR3 extends over 14 amino acids. CDR3 sequence (DNA): TGTGCCAGCAGCTCCGGGGGGTTCAATCAGCCCCAGCATTTT. Translating gives CASSSGGFNQPQHF.

The chain recombines TRBV2 with TRBJ2-7, with 10 bases aligning to TRBD2. The CDR3 extends over 14 amino acids. V was clipped by 4 bases and J by 5 bases; unmatched bases: 5. Per germline, CDR1 SNHLY and CDR2 FYNNEI. The CDR3 loop is CASSVGSGRDEQYF. The DNA for the CDR3 is TGTGCCAGCAGTGTGGGGAGCGGGAGGGACGAGCAGTACTTC.

The chain's CDR3 is CASSQDRTNEQYF. The DNA for the CDR3 is TGTGCCAGCAGCCAAGACCGAACCAACGAGCAGTACTTC. The V and J genes are TRBV4-2 and TRBJ2-7; no reliable D call. The CDR3 contains 13 residues. V lost 0 bases and J 5 bases, leaving 8 bases between the germline ends. Germline V gene sequence: CDR1 LGHNA, CDR2 YNFKEQ.

This clonotype was counted many times. The V and J genes are TRBV29-1 and TRBJ2-2; D is undetermined. V was pared by 4 bases and J by 4 bases, with 7 bases between. In germline, CDR1 is SQVTM, CDR2 ANQGSEA. This CDR3 is built from 12 residues. In DNA, the CDR3 is TGCAGCGTTGTTTCCGGCACCGGGGAGCTGTTTTTT. It codes for CSVVSGTGELFF.

J is TRBJ1-1 and V is TRBV9; D gene unclear. V lost 0 bases to trimming and J lost 1 base, with 7 bases between them. Germline lookup yields CDR1 SGDLS and CDR2 YYNGEE. The CDR3 covers 14 residues. The CDR3 protein is CASSVGRENTEAFF. CDR3 coding DNA: TGTGCCAGCAGCGTAGGAAGGGAGAACACTGAAGCTTTCTTT.

This rearrangement joins TRBV20-1 to TRBJ1-1, with unresolved D. The V end lost 1 base, the J end lost 4 bases, and 13 bases lay between the germline ends. Looked up from germline, CDR1 is DFQATT and CDR2 is SNEGSKA (reference sequence). The CDR3 loop spans 14 amino acids. DNA for the CDR3: TGCAGTGCTAGAGTGAGCGGGAGGGCCACTGAAGCTTTCTTT. Translated: CSARVSGRATEAFF.

This clonotype has a count of ten or more. The rearrangement links TRBV6-1 to TRBJ2-7; D unclear. V dropped 10 bases and J dropped 5 bases, with 21 bases sitting between them. CDR1 is MNHNS, CDR2 SASEGT, per germline. The length of the CDR3 is 14 residues. The CDR3 coding sequence is TGTGCCACCCAAAGAGGACCCTTGGTCCACGAGCAGTACTTC. The encoded protein is CATQRGPLVHEQYF.

The chain joins TRBV6-6 to TRBJ2-3; TRBD2 aligns across 14 bases. J lost 2 bases, V lost 5 bases, and 9 bases had no gene match. CDR3 length: 18 residues. The V gene's germline CDR1 is MNHNY and CDR2 SVGAGI (reference sequence). In DNA form, the CDR3 reads TGTGCCAGCAGTGACCAGACTAGCGGGAGGGAAGTCACAGATACGCAGTATTTT. Amino acids: CASSDQTSGREVTDTQYF.

The sample holds one count of this clonotype. V usage is TRBV7-6 and J usage is TRBJ1-5; D unresolved. The CDR3 runs to 13 residues. Trimming pared 3 bases from V and 11 bases from J, leaving 14 bases between. Germline CDR1 reads SGHVS; CDR2 reads FNYEAQ. CDR3 coding DNA: TGTGCCAGCAGCTTGACCAAGCAAGAGACCCAGCATTTT. It is translated as CASSLTKQETQHF. Based on the CDR3 plus reference TRBV7-6 and TRBJ1-5, the full variable domain is GAGVSQSPRYKVTKRGQDVALRCDPISGHVSLYWYRQALGQGPEFLTYFNYEAQQDKSGLPNDRFSAERPEGSISTLTIQRTEQRDSAMYRCASSLTKQETQHFGDGTRLSIL.

The V gene is TRBV7-9, the J gene TRBJ1-2; 9 bases agree with TRBD1. With V trimmed by 4 bases and J by 2 bases, 2 bases remained unmatched. The germline CDR1 and CDR2 sequences are SEHNR and FQNEAQ (reference sequence). The CDR3 is 14 residues long. The CDR3 DNA reads as TGTGCCAGCAGCTGGGACAGGGACAACTATGGCTACACCTTC. The encoded protein is CASSWDRDNYGYTF.